This section outlines one TCR beta chain sequence together with its context. The sample is drawn from a study of shared clonotypes between healthy human individuals. TCRdb keeps only in-frame clones here, not all; method: immunoSEQ multiplex PCR. The data hold about 470,000 clones, with roughly 77% observed a single time. Trimming cost V 6 bases and J 5 bases; bases outside gene matches: 9. Germline V gene sequence: CDR1 SNHLY, CDR2 FYNNEI. The CDR3 loop spans 14 amino acids. Donors were healthy HIV-negative adults without recent acute infections or vaccinations. Each unsorted sample relied on some 90 million PBMCs as its source of genomic DNA.

This TCR derives from a woman between 40 and 50 years old in good health. Some clones in this sample may be carry-over from other donors' samples. Sequencing was carried out using PBMCs. This chain links TRBV2 with TRBJ2-5; 7 bases agree with TRBD2. CDR3 amino acids: CASSATAGLETQYF. The CDR3 DNA reads TGTGCCAGCAGCGCCACAGCGGGATTGGAGACCCAGTACTTC.